The clone carrying this T cell receptor (beta chain) was counted only a few times. Antigen specificity is unknown. Documented treatment: oral pan-JAK inhibitor, 5-10 mg twice daily. RNA was extracted and reverse transcribed into cDNA as the sequencing template. Only in-frame clones appear in the TCRdb table, and some are missing; sequencing was by immunoSEQ multiplex PCR. The top ten hold about 0.65% of the sample, which has approximately 170,000 clones, about 60% seen once. The data belong to a study of CD8+ T cells in alopecia areata. Looking at the study overall: Those patients who were treated received oral tofacitinib, which was given at 5 to 10 mg twice daily for moderate-to-severe alopecia areata. Scalp area affected, as a percentage, set the severity score of treated patients. Study-wide results and caveats: Lesional scalp displayed greater clonality than normal scalp, most notably in alopecia totalis/universalis. Patients showed less clear TCR sequence sharing than mice, possibly partly because of HLA diversity.

Germline values: CDR1 SGHRS, CDR2 YFSETQ. The CDR3 is 12 amino acids. V lost 4 bases and J 1 base, leaving 5 bases between the germline ends. The rearrangement links TRBV5-1 to TRBJ1-2, with unresolved D. This receptor was identified in a human donor with alopecia areata. Here the sequenced sample was CD4+ T cells sorted from blood, taken at week 4, from a patient treated with tofacitinib. The CDR3 is CASSGDNYGYTF. CDR3 sequence (DNA): TGCGCCAGCAGCGGGGATAACTATGGCTACACCTTC.